Shown below are 12 T cell receptor beta chains from a single sample sequenced in a study of cytomegalovirus exposure and HLA in healthy donors. Produced via immunoSEQ multiplex PCR; TCRdb's table is partial and in-frame only. The data show 130,000 to 150,000 clones, with roughly 86% seen just once and under 5% held by the top ten. Sequenced input: PBMCs. These receptor sequences come from a man between 18 and 29 years old in good health and CMV-seropositive.

V gene TRBV28 combines with J gene TRBJ1-1; D perhaps matches TRBD1 (5 bases). V was shortened by 2 bases and J by 11 bases, with 21 bases between the two germline ends. The CDR3 is 15 residues long. Germline V gene lookup returns CDR1 MDHEN and CDR2 SYDVKM. The CDR3 coding sequence is TGTGCCAGCAGTTTAATGGGAGGGGCTGGGCTCGCGGCTTTCTTT. Translation gives CASSLMGGAGLAAFF.

This rearrangement joins TRBV2 to TRBJ2-3; 7 bases are shared with TRBD1. CDR3 length: 12 amino acids. Germline-derived CDR1 and CDR2 are SNHLY and FYNNEI. Trimming at V came to 11 bases and at J to 1 base, leaving 3 bases not matched to a gene. CDR3 sequence reads: CAGGQRTDTQYF. Here the CDR3 DNA reads TGTGCCGGGGGACAGCGCACAGATACGCAGTATTTT.

The gene calls are TRBV5-6 and TRBJ1-1, with TRBD1 as a possible D gene (5 bases). CDR1 SGHDT and CDR2 YYEEEE come from the germline V gene. CDR3 length: 15 residues. The ends were cut back, 4 bases at V and 7 bases at J, with 20 bases in the middle. The CDR3 DNA follows: TGTGCCAGCAGCGGTAGTCAGGGAATTTTTCGTGAAGCTTTCTTT. It translates to CASSGSQGIFREAFF.

The chain carries TRBV6-5 and TRBJ1-5; 10 bases line up with TRBD1. Per germline, CDR1 MNHEY and CDR2 SVGAGI. The CDR3 is 15 amino acids. V shed 6 bases and J 7 bases; nucleotides not matched to a gene: 9. CDR3 nucleotides: TGTGCCAGCAGCTGGGACAGGGGTGGAGGACAGCCCCAGCATTTT. Its translation is CASSWDRGGGQPQHF.

The J gene is TRBJ2-2, the V gene TRBV9; D possibly corresponds to TRBD1 (6 bases). The V gene lost 9 bases and the J gene lost 4 bases, with 19 bases spanning the gap. This CDR3 is built from 15 residues. Germline V gene sequence: CDR1 SGDLS, CDR2 YYNGEE. CDR3 amino acids: CATGVNRDLTGELFF. Written as DNA, the CDR3 is TGTGCCACAGGGGTGAACAGGGACCTCACCGGGGAGCTGTTTTTT.

The chain is built from TRBV6-6 and TRBJ2-1; no clear D gene. CDR3 length: 13 amino acids. Germline CDR1 reads MNHNY; CDR2 reads SVGAGI (reference sequence). Deletions cut 1 base from V and 5 bases from J, with 6 bases between. CDR3 nucleotide sequence: TGTGCCAGCAGTTACTGGCAGGACAATGAGCAGTTCTTC. It specifies CASSYWQDNEQFF.

The rearrangement uses TRBV5-1 and TRBJ1-2; D is perhaps TRBD1 (6 bases). The V and J ends lost 4 bases and 8 bases respectively, with 18 bases between them. The CDR3 length is 14 residues. Per the germline V gene, CDR1 is SGHRS and CDR2 is YFSETQ. CDR3 in amino acids: CASSNPQGKNGYTF. CDR3 nucleotide sequence: TGCGCCAGCAGCAATCCACAGGGTAAAAACGGCTACACCTTC.

The chain uses TRBV6-4 and TRBJ2-3, with a weak D call TRBD1 (6 bases). CDR1 and CDR2 (germline): MRHNA, SNTAGT. V was shortened by 5 bases and J by 0 bases, with 12 bases between the two germline ends. The CDR3 spans 15 residues. CDR3 coding DNA: TGTGCCAGCAGTCCCTCGGGGACAAGCACAGATACGCAGTATTTT. This codes for CASSPSGTSTDTQYF.

This chain links TRBV9 with TRBJ2-7, with TRBD2 matching over 12 bases. Looked up from germline, CDR1 is SGDLS and CDR2 is YYNGEE. The V segment lost 3 bases and the J segment 4 bases; nucleotides outside the gene matches: 5. This CDR3 comprises 15 residues. The CDR3 DNA is TGTGCCAGCAGCGGCGGACTAGCGGGAAGGTACGAGCAGTACTTC. This translates into CASSGGLAGRYEQYF.

As for this clone: In the same sample, other DNA sequences code for this CDR3. CDR3 in amino acids: CASSLDSGSSYEQYF. DNA of the CDR3: TGCGCCAGCAGCTTGGATAGCGGGTCCTCCTACGAGCAGTACTTC. The gene calls are TRBV5-1 and TRBJ2-7; 7 nucleotides agree with TRBD2. The length of the CDR3 is 15 residues. With V trimmed by 0 bases and J by 0 bases, 3 bases remained unmatched. Germline loops: CDR1 SGHRS, CDR2 YFSETQ.

The chain uses TRBV27 and TRBJ1-2, with D maybe TRBD1 (5 bases). The V and J ends lost 4 bases and 2 bases respectively, with 8 bases between them. The germline gives CDR1 MNHEY, CDR2 SMNVEV (reference sequence). This CDR3 region has 13 residues. CDR3 amino acids: CASSSGVNYGYTF. The CDR3 nucleotides read TGTGCCAGCAGTTCGGGGGTGAACTATGGCTACACCTTC.

V gene TRBV5-1 combines with J gene TRBJ2-7, with D maybe TRBD2 (5 bases). V dropped 4 bases and J dropped 4 bases, with 9 bases sitting between them. The CDR3 is 12 amino acids. The germline V gene has CDR1 SGHRS and CDR2 YFSETQ. The DNA for the CDR3 is TGCGCCAGCAGCCCCCGGGGATACGAGCAGTACTTC. Translating it yields CASSPRGYEQYF.